The clone carrying this TCR beta chain has at least ten counts. Antigen specificity is unknown. TCRdb reanalysed the 5' RACE reads using MiXCR and keeps one entry per CDR3 protein. The sample lists about 130,000 distinct CDR3 sequences, about 7% occurring once. The sample originates from a study of CD8 T cells in ankylosing spondylitis. Study results and caveats: Existing reports had already noted some motif variants in reactive arthritis synovial fluid and blood. Characteristic, it appeared, of ankylosing spondylitis blood was a TCR beta motif of roughly eight highly homologous variants.

This CDR3 is 13 amino acids long. CDR1 is DFQATT and CDR2 is SNEGSKA in the germline V gene (reference sequence). J gave up 6 bases and V 3 bases, and 6 bases lay outside the gene matches. This clonotype was sampled from a female donor with ankylosing spondylitis or in good health (not recorded which). The chain combines TRBV20-1 with TRBJ1-1, with 8 bases lining up with TRBD1. The sequenced sample was blood, either unsorted or a sorted T cell fraction (not recorded which). The CDR3 is CSASKAGGPEAFF. DNA of the CDR3: TGCAGTGCTAGCAAAGCAGGGGGCCCTGAAGCTTTCTTT.